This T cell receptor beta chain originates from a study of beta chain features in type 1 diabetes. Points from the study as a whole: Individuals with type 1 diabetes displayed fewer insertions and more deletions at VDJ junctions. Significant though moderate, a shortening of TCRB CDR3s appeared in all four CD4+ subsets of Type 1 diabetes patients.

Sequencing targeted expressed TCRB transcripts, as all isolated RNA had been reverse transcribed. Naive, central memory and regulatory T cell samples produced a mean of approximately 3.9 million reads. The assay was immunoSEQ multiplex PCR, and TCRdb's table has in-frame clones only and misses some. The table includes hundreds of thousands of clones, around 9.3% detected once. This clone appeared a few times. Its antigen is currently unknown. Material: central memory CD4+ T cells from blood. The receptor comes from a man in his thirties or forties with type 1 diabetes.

CDR3 nucleotides: TGTGCCAGCAGCGCGCTCAGGGGCACTGAAGCTTTCTTT. Translation: CASSALRGTEAFF. The rearrangement joins TRBV9 to TRBJ1-1; TRBD1 is a possible D gene (6 bases). The CDR3 length is 13 residues. Germline-derived CDR1 and CDR2 are SGDLS and YYNGEE. V was shortened by 3 bases and J by 4 bases, with 10 bases between the two germline ends.